Following are 5 T cell receptor beta chains from one sample sequenced in a study of CD8+CD57+ T cells in acquired aplastic anemia. It was patients with CD8+CD57+ cell expansion by flow cytometry who were chosen for sequencing. TCR beta VDJ combinations and CDR3 sequences were profiled from genomic DNA. One entry per CDR3 protein results from TCRdb running MiXCR on the reads. The sample lists approximately 470,000 distinct CDR3 sequences, more than 25% occurring once. The specimen sequenced was sorted CD4+, CD8+, or CD8+CD57+ T cells (not recorded which) from PBMCs. These receptor sequences come from a human donor with aplastic anemia.

On this clonotype: A much larger clone is a single base away; this may be a read error. No conserved phenylalanine or tryptophan is present at the end of the CDR3, so a read error is the likely explanation. This sequence joins TRBV29-1 and TRBJ2-7; a possible D gene is TRBD2 (6 bases). Trimming took off 3 bases at V and 1 base at J, with 16 bases between the two ends. The CDR3 runs 15 residues. Germline assignment: CDR1 SQVTM and CDR2 ANQGSEA. The chain's CDR3 is CSVDSGVGGSYEQYS. The CDR3, as DNA: TGCAGCGTTGATTCGGGGGTGGGGGGATCCTACGAGCAGTACTCC.

The chain employs TRBV19 and TRBJ1-2; possibly TRBD1 for D (5 bases). The germline V and J ends were trimmed by 10 bases and 3 bases, with 9 bases remaining between them. The CDR3 runs 11 residues. Germline CDR1 and CDR2: LNHDA and SQIVND (reference sequence). The CDR3 loop reads CATDRDYGYTF. For the CDR3, the DNA is TGTGCCACAGACAGAGACTATGGCTACACCTTC.

J is TRBJ1-5 and V is TRBV25-1; D is unresolved. The CDR3 length is 14 residues. The V end was cut by 7 bases, the J end by 3 bases, with 13 bases between. Looked up from germline, CDR1 is MGHDK and CDR2 is SYGVNS. The CDR3 bases are TGTGCCAGCAACTTCTTCGGGGTCAATCAGCCCCAGCATTTT. Translating it yields CASNFFGVNQPQHF.

This clonotype was observed a few times. The rearrangement links TRBV11-2 to TRBJ2-6; D gene unclear. Trimming shortened V by 5 bases and J by 4 bases, and 21 bases separated the two germline ends. This CDR3 comprises 18 residues. CDR1 is SGHAT and CDR2 is FQNNGV in the germline V gene. The CDR3: CASSHSDLRRGGANVLTF. The DNA of the CDR3 is TGTGCCAGCAGCCATTCAGACCTACGGCGAGGCGGGGCCAACGTCCTGACTTTC.

The V call is TRBV11-2, the J call TRBJ1-2, with a tentative D call TRBD1 (6 bases). CDR1 and CDR2 from the germline V gene are SGHAT and FQNNGV. V lost 5 bases and J 8 bases, leaving 24 bases between the germline ends. This CDR3 has 16 amino acids. CDR3 nucleotide sequence: TGTGCCAGCAGCACCCCGCCGTGGGCAGGGACAAGCGGCTACACCTTC. Amino acid sequence: CASSTPPWAGTSGYTF.